This T cell receptor beta chain was sequenced during a study of T cells after posttransplantation cyclophosphamide (dated by TCRdb to the mid-2010s). With respect to the entire study: T cell repertoire reconstitution was tracked by TRB sequencing after myeloablative bone marrow transplantation in which posttransplantation cyclophosphamide was used as GVHD prophylaxis. Samples from 30 to 35 PTCy-treated patients, along with samples from 15 to 20 of their related bone marrow donors, underwent antigen receptor sequencing. TRB sequencing was performed on blood from all 34 PTCy patients with 1-year posttransplant specimens. Up to roughly 3 additional blood samples from 2 to 5.2 years after transplant were also TRB-sequenced in 3 patients, as was pretransplant blood from several patients. Because TRA and TRB clonality correlated tightly in roughly nine samples, the subsequent TCR analyses were limited to TRB only. Public TRB sequences were searched against a database of over 3,000 sequences associated with responses to pathogens, tumor antigens, self-antigens and alloantigens. Study-wide findings and limitations: Donor-recipient similarity was low at 1-2 months but increased during the first year, and donor CD8+ memory clones often dominated later blood repertoires. Across around 40 patients, TRB clonality was highly associated with recipient CMV seropositivity and CMV reactivation, and diversity in PTCy patients was similar to diversity in CNI/methotrexate controls. The TRB repertoires of T cells infiltrating skin or the GI tract showed only limited overlap with the TRB repertoires found in blood.

Viable CD3+CD4+ or CD3+CD8+ cells that were CCR7+CD45RA+CD45RO-CD95-CD27+CD28+ were classified as naive T cells. On the day of marrow donation, related bone marrow donors gave peripheral blood samples. Mononuclear cells from peripheral blood and bone marrow were separated by Ficoll-Hypaque density centrifugation and then cryopreserved. CD4+ and CD8+ T cells, including naive and memory subsets, were sorted by FACS on a FACSAria II. About this clone itself: No antigen is known for it. No clone much larger than this one lies a single base away; base qualities are absent.

Genomic DNA was the input for TRB sequencing, which was run either with the immunoSEQ assay at survey resolution or with the hsTCRB kit. Concerning the study's data processing: The immunoSEQ software was used for initial read processing, and the LymphoSeq R package was used for repertoire analyses. Clonality was computed as 1 minus normalized Shannon entropy, and a Gini coefficient was also calculated for each TRB dataset. To infer phenotypes in unsorted samples, TRB sequences from sorted subsets of the recipient or donor were mapped onto unsorted samples from the same recipient. In TCRdb, the immuneACCESS table is reduced to in-frame sequences with V and J assigned. These tables do not hold every clone; where another copy was compared, an unresolved V gene accounts for under half, and the others remain unexplained. V, J and clone size are taken as reported in that table, and D and trimming were inferred from the DNA itself. A total of about 19,000 clones appear in this sample, over 95% of them only once. 0.16% of the sample rests with the top ten.

The CDR3 runs 19 amino acids, cysteine and phenylalanine included. CDR3 DNA is the only sequence kept; it has 57 bases, read in frame from the first base. Reading the germline V gene (reference sequence) gives CDR1 LNHDA and CDR2 SQIVND. The germline V end is reduced by 5 bases and the J end by 2 bases; junction bases left unmatched: 13. The chain was built from TRBV19 and TRBJ2-4, and 12 junctional nucleotides match TRBD2. The sample comprised naive CD4+ T cells sorted from PBMCs. This TCR was sampled from a man aged 35-49 years in good health, CMV-negative, and a related stem cell transplant donor. The CDR3 has the sequence CASSDPSGRAGGTKNIQYF. DNA sequence: TGTGCCAGTAGTGACCCTAGCGGGAGGGCGGGAGGGACCAAAAACATTCAGTACTTC.